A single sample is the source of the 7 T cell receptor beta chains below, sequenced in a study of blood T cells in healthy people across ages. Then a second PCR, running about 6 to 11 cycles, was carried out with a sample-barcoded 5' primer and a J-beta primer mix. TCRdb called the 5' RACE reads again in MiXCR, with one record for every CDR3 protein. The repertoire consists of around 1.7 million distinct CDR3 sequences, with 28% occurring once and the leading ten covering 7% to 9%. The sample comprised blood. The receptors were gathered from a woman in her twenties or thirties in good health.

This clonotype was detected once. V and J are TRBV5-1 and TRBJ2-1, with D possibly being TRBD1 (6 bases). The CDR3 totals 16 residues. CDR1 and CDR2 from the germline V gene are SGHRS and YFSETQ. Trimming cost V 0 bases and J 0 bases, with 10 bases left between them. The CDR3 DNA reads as TGCGCCAGCAGCTTGGCAGGACAGTTCTCCTACAATGAGCAGTTCTTC. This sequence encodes CASSLAGQFSYNEQFF.

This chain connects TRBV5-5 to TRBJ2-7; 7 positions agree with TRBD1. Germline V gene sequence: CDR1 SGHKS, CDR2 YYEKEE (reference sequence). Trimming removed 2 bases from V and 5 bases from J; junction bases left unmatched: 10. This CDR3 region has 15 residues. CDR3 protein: CASSFSRQGRDEQYF. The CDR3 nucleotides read TGTGCCAGCAGCTTCTCGCGACAGGGTAGGGACGAGCAGTACTTC.

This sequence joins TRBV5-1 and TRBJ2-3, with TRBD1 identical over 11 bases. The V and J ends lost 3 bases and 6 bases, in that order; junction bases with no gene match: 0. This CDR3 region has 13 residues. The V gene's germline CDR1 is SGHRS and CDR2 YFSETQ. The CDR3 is CASSWTGGDTQYF. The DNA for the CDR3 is TGCGCCAGCAGCTGGACAGGGGGCGATACGCAGTATTTT.

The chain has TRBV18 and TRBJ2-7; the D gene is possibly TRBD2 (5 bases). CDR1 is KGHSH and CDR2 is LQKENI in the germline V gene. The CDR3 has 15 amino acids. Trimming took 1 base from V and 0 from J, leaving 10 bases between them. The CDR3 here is CASSPQSGTSYEQYF. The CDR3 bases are TGTGCCAGCTCACCACAAAGCGGAACCTCCTACGAGCAGTACTTC.

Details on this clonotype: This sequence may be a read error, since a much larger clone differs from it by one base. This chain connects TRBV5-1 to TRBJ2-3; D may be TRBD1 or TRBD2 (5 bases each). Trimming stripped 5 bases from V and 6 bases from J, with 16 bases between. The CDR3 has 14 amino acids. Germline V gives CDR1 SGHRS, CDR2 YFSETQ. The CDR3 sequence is CASRELRGADTQYF. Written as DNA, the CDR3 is TGCGCCAGCAGGGAGCTTCGAGGGGCGGATACGCAGTATTTT.

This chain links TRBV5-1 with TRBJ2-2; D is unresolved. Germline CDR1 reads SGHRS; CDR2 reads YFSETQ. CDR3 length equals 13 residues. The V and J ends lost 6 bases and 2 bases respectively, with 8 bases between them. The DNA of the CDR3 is TGCGCCAGCATGAAGGAAAACACCGGGGAGCTGTTTTTT. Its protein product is CASMKENTGELFF. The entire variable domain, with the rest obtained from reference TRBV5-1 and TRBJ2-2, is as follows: KAGVTQTPRYLIKTRGQQVTLSCSPISGHRSVSWYQQTPGQGLQFLFEYFSETQRNKGNFPGRFSGRQFSNSRSEMNVSTLELGDSALYLCASMKENTGELFFGEGSRLTVL.

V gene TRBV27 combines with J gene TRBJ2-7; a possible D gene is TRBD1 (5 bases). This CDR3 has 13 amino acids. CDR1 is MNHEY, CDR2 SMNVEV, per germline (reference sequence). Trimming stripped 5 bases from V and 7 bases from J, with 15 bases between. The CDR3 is CASSATAAGEQYF. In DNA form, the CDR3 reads TGTGCCAGCAGTGCGACAGCAGCCGGGGAGCAGTACTTC.